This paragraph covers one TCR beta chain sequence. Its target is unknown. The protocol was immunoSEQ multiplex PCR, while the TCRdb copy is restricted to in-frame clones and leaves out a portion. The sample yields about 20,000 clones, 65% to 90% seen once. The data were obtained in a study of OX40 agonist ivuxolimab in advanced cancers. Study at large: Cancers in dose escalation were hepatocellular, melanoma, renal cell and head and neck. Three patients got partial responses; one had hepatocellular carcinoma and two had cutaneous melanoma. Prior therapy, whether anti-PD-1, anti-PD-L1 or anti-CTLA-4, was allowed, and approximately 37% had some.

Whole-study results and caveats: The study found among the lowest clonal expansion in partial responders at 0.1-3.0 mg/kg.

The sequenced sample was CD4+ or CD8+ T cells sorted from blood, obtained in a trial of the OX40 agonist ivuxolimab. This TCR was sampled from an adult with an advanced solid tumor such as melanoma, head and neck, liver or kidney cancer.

The CDR3 DNA sequence: TGTGCCAGTAAGGATGACAGGGGGCTGGAGACCCAGTACTTC. It yields the protein CASKDDRGLETQYF. V and J are TRBV2 and TRBJ2-5, with 10 bases matching TRBD1. CDR1 is SNHLY, CDR2 FYNNEI, per germline. The CDR3 consists of 14 residues. V lost 9 bases to trimming and J lost 5 bases; unmatched junction nucleotides: 9.